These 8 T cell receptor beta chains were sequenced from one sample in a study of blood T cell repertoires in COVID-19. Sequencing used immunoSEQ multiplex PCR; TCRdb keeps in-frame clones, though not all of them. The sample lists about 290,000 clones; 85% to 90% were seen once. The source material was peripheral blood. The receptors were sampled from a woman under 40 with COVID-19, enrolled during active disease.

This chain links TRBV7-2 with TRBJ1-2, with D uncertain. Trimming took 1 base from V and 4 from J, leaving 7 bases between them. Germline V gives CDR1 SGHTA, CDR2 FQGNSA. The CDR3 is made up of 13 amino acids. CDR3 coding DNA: TGTGCCAGCAGCTTAGAGCGCCGCTATGGCTACACCTTC. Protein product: CASSLERRYGYTF.

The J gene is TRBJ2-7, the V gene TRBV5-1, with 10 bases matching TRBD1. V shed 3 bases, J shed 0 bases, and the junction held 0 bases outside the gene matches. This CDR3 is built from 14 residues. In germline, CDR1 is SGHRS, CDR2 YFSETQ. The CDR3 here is CASSWDRGSYEQYF. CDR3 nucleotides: TGCGCCAGCAGCTGGGACAGGGGCTCCTACGAGCAGTACTTC.

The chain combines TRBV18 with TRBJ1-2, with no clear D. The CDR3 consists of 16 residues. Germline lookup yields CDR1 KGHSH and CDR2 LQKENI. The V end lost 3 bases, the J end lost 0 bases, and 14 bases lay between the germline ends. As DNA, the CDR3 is TGTGCCAGCTCACCCGGGAGTGGGGAAGCTAACTATGGCTACACCTTC. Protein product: CASSPGSGEANYGYTF.

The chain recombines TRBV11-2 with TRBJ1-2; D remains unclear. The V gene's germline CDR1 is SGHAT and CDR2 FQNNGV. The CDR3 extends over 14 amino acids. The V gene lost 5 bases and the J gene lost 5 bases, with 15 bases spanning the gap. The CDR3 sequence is CASSLNPRAYGYTF. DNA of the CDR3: TGTGCCAGCAGCCTTAACCCGAGGGCTTATGGCTACACCTTC.

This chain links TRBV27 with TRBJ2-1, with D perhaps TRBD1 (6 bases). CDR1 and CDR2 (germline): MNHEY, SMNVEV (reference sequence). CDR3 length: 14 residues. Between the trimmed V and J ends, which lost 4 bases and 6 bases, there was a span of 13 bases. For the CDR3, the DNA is TGTGCCAGCAGTTCATGGACAGACCTCAATGAGCAGTTCTTC. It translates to CASSSWTDLNEQFF.

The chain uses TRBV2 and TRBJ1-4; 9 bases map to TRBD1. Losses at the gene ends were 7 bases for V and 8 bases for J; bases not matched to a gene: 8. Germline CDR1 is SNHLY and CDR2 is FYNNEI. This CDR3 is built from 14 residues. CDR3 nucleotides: TGTGCCAGCACCTGGGACAGGGCACAGGAAAAACTGTTTTTT. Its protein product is CASTWDRAQEKLFF. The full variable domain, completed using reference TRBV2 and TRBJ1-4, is EPEVTQTPSHQVTQMGQEVILRCVPISNHLYFYWYRQILGQKVEFLVSFYNNEISEKSEIFDDQFSVERPDGSNFTLKIRSTKLEDSAMYFCASTWDRAQEKLFFGSGTQLSVL.

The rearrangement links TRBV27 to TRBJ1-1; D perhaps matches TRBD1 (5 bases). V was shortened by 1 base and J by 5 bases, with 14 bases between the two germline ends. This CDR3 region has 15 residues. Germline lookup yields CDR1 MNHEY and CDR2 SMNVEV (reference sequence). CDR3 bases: TGTGCCAGCAGTTTATTGGGGGGACGAGGAACTGAAGCTTTCTTT. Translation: CASSLLGGRGTEAFF.

As DNA, the CDR3 is TGTGCCAGCAGCCTTGGGGGAGGGCGGGAGCAGTACTTC. It specifies CASSLGGGREQYF. This sequence joins TRBV3-1 (or the pseudogene TRBV3-2) and TRBJ2-7; 7 bases align to TRBD2. V lost 4 bases to trimming and J lost 7 bases; unmatched junction nucleotides: 7. Germline values: CDR1 LGHDT, CDR2 YNNKEL (reference sequence). This CDR3 region has 13 residues.